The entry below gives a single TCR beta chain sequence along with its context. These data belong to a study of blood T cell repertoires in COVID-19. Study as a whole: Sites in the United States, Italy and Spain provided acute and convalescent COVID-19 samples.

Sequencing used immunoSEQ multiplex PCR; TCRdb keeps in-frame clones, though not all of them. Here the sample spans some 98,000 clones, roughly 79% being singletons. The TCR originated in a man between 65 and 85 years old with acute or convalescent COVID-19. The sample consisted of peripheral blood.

The CDR3 coding sequence is TGTGCCAGCAGTCAGGGTTGGGGCACTGAAGCTTTCTTT. Its protein product is CASSQGWGTEAFF. This chain uses TRBV2 with TRBJ1-1; D possibly corresponds to TRBD1 (5 bases). The V end was cut by 5 bases, the J end by 4 bases, with 11 bases between. Germline V gene data show CDR1 as SNHLY and CDR2 as FYNNEI. This CDR3 region has 13 residues.